The 2 T cell receptor beta chains below were found in one sample sequenced in a study of OX40 agonist ivuxolimab in advanced cancers. Method: immunoSEQ multiplex PCR; TCRdb's copy keeps in-frame clones and lacks some. In the table there are 17,000 or so clones, approximately 83% of which are singletons. The sequencing here drew on CD4+ or CD8+ T cells sorted from blood, taken in a trial of the OX40 agonist ivuxolimab. Receptors originate from an adult with an advanced solid tumor such as melanoma, head and neck, liver or kidney cancer.

V usage is TRBV4-2 and J usage is TRBJ2-2, with 10 bases identical to TRBD2. This CDR3 is built from 18 residues. CDR1 and CDR2 (germline): LGHNA, YNFKEQ. V trimming: 3 bases; J trimming: 6 bases; junction bases outside the gene matches: 13. The CDR3 nucleotides read TGTGCCAGCAGCCATGCAGGACTAGCGGAGGGATCGGCCGGGGAGCTGTTTTTT. Protein sequence: CASSHAGLAEGSAGELFF.

This chain connects TRBV11-2 to TRBJ2-7; TRBD1 is a possible D gene (5 bases). Germline CDR1 and CDR2: SGHAT and FQNNGV. This CDR3 region has 15 residues. V shed 2 bases and J shed 2 bases, with 13 bases lying between them. CDR3 residues: CASSLILDTPYEQYF. The DNA of the CDR3 is TGTGCCAGCAGCTTAATCCTGGACACCCCCTACGAGCAGTACTTC.